The clone carrying this TCR beta chain was detected only once. The CDR3 length is 15 residues. The germline V gene has CDR1 SGHVS and CDR2 FQNEAQ. The V end was cut by 2 bases, the J end by 9 bases, with 16 bases between. Authors' data handling: Quantification of nucleated cells was approximated via reference gene primer amplification. The method was immunoSEQ multiplex PCR; TCRdb's version includes in-frame clones alone and lacks a portion of them. The D gene and trimming were derived from the DNA, and the V and J assignments and clone size from that table. This table has 310,000 or so clones, 87% appearing once. This sample is drawn from a study of blood T cell repertoires in COVID-19. Study-wide background: From the United States, Italy and Spain came samples of acute and convalescent COVID-19. The analysed material was cDNA or gDNA that came from T cells, B-cell-depleted T cells, or PBMCs.

Sequencing used peripheral blood. The J gene is TRBJ2-2, the V gene TRBV7-8; no definite D call. This receptor was taken from a man in his fifties or sixties with active or convalescent COVID-19. The CDR3 DNA reads as TGTGCCAGCAGCTTAACCGGGTACATCCCCCGGGAGCTGTTTTTT. Its translation is CASSLTGYIPRELFF. The full variable domain, in which reference TRBV7-8 and TRBJ2-2 provide the parts outside the CDR3, is GAGVSQSPRYKVAKRGQDVALRCDPISGHVSLFWYQQALGQGPEFLTYFQNEAQLDKSGLPSDRFFAERPEGSVSTLKIQRTQQEDSAVYLCASSLTGYIPRELFFGEGSRLTVL.